The present T cell receptor beta chain was sequenced within a study of shared clonotypes between healthy human individuals (dated by TCRdb to the early 2020s). In the study overall: Two women and three men aged 18 to 49 years were included in the cohort. Per donor, three plates each were used for CD4 naive and CD4 memory, two for CD8 naive, and one for CD8 memory. The study deeply sequenced blood TCR repertoires of about 5 healthy adults to estimate repertoire size and the extent of clonotype sharing between individuals. To increase sequencing depth and limit assay-specific biases, TCR repertoire library preparation and sequencing were carried out by different laboratories using diverse techniques. Per donor, leukapheresis produced somewhere between about 0.9 and 9.5 billion PBMCs.

Using the deep immunoSEQ assay, TCR CDR3 regions were amplified from genomic DNA by multiplex PCR. Genomic DNA extracted from each cell subset was distributed evenly over all wells of several immunoSEQ 96-well plates, and each plate served as one replicate. For sorted subsets, about 200 ng genomic DNA, equal to about 30,000 T cell genomes, was loaded into each replicate PCR. Purified libraries were quantified with a Qubit 3.0 fluorometer, sized on a Bioanalyzer 2100, and re-quantified with the KAPA Library Quantification kit. Each immunoSEQ 96-well plate was sequenced on its own single-read 150-cycle Illumina NextSeq 550 flow cell. On the study's bioinformatics: Because only junctional sequences without quality scores were contained in the immunoSEQ output, filtering matching that applied to full-length reads could not be performed. To assign V/J genes and CDR3, sequences were annotated using PyIR, a Python wrapper for IgBLAST v1.9, with IMGT germline references. Reads were removed for weak V/J assignments (E-value above 1e-6), missing CDR3, stop codons, out-of-frame junctions, or ambiguous translated residues. V3J clonotypes were defined by identical inferred V gene, J gene, and CDR3 amino acid sequence. The percentage overlap between two repertoires was calculated by dividing the number of shared unique clonotypes by the size of the smaller repertoire. Three approaches were used to assess repertoire richness: RTK rarefaction, the Chao1 estimator, and Recon v2.1 estimates of unobserved clonotypes. OLGA was used to compute generation probabilities for all TCRbeta clonotypes that the gDNA method yielded from several donors. The immuneACCESS repertoire file appears here via TCRdb, limited to in-frame rearrangements. These files lack a portion of the clones; in checked studies, under half of the deficit traces to unresolved V genes, and the cause of the others is not known. From that table come the V and J calls and clone size; the DNA was used to work out D and trimming. Here the sample has about 2 million clones; about 94% occur a single time. The ten most abundant clones make up approximately 1% of the sample.

From cysteine to phenylalanine, the CDR3 is 14 amino acids long. Only the CDR3 DNA is retained, 42 bases long and in frame from the first base. CDR1 and CDR2 (LNHDA, SQIVND) derive from the germline V gene (reference sequence). V loses 2 bases of germline sequence and J loses 6 bases, and the interval between the two ends is 14 bases. The investigation overall reported the following: Pairwise subsampling indicated that sequencing depth was expected to affect the degree of clonotype sharing among donors. Because the study included only a small number of donors, the genetic and exposure-history diversity represented was limited. Sampling was restricted to blood, and TCR repertoires in tissue are likely to differ from TCR repertoires in blood. Naive subsets generally had larger estimated clonotype richness than memory subsets did. Incomplete sequencing was indicated by rarefaction of sorted-subset datasets, despite the large sequencing depth. Across four donors, about 5.2% of naive CD4, 3% to 4% of naive CD8, about 2.3% of memory CD4, and roughly 0.41% of memory CD8 clonotypes were shared. Clonotypes shared by all four sorted-subset donors showed higher generation probabilities than non-shared clonotypes.

For the CD8 naive samples, CD45RO-negative cells were positively selected for CCR7, yielding a CD45RA+CCR7+ population from which TemRA cells were excluded. The donors were healthy, HIV-negative adults with no recently reported acute infections or vaccinations. Every donor was a Caucasian adult residing in Nashville, Tennessee, USA. Blood was obtained by leukapheresis, after which PBMCs were separated by Ficoll-Histopaque density gradient centrifugation and cryopreserved in liquid nitrogen vapor phase. Purity and quantity of every magnetically sorted T cell population were checked by analytical flow cytometry. Genomic DNA was isolated from every sorted fraction and measured by UV absorbance on a Nanodrop 2000c. About this clone: It has no known antigen specificity. Within one base of it there is no much larger clone, and no base qualities were kept.

The TCR was taken from a man aged 18 to 30 in good health. The V and J genes are TRBV19 and TRBJ2-7; TRBD1 could be the D gene, as 6 bases match. Sample: naive CD8+ T cells sorted from blood. Per the publication, the cell subset or site label means: CD45RA+CCR7+. CDR3 reads: CASSILGTSGEQYF. In nucleotide form, the sequence is TGTGCCAGTAGTATATTAGGGACATCTGGCGAGCAGTACTTC.